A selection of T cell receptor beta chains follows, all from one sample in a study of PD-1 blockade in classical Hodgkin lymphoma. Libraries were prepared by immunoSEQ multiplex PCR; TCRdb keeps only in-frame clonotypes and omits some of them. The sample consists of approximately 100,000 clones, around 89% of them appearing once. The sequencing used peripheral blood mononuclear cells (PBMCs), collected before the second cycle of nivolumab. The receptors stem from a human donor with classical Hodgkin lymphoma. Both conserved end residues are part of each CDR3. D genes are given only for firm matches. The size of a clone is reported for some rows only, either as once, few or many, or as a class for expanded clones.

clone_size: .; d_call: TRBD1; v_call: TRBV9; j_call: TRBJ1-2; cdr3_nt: TGTGCCAGCAGCGAGGGGGACAGCGCTAACTATGGCTACACCTTC; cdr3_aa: CASSEGDSANYGYTF
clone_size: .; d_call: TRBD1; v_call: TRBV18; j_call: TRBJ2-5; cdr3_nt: TGTGCCAGCTCACCCGGGACAGGAGGAGTGCTAGGGCAAGAGACCCAGTACTTC; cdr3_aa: CASSPGTGGVLGQETQYF
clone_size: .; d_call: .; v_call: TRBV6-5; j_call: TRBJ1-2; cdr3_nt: TGTGCCAGCAGTTACTGGCGGGGGGAAGGCTACACCTTC; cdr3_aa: CASSYWRGEGYTF
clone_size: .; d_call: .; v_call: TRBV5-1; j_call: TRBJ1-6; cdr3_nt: TGCGCCAGCGGACTTAGCTCCTATAATTCACCCCTCCACTTT; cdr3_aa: CASGLSSYNSPLHF
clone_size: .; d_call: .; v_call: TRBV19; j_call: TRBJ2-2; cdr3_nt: TGTGCCAGTAGGGGTGGGCGCGTCACCGGGGAGCTGTTTTTT; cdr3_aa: CASRGGRVTGELFF
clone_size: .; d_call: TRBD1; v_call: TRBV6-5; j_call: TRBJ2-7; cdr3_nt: TGTGCCAGCAGAAAACCCGGGACAGCACAGGGGGAGCAGTACTTC; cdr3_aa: CASRKPGTAQGEQYF
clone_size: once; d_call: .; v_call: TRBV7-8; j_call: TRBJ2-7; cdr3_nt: TGTGCCAGCAGCTTAACTTACTACGAGCAGTACTTC; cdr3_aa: CASSLTYYEQYF
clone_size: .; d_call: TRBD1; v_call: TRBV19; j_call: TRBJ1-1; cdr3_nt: TGTGCCAGTAGTGCAATACCGGGACAGGGGGCAAAGGGCACTGAAGCTTTCTTT; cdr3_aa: CASSAIPGQGAKGTEAFF
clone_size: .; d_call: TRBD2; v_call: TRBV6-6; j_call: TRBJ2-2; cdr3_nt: TGTGCCGGGGGAGGGACGAACACCGGGGAGCTGTTTTTT; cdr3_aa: CAGGGTNTGELFF
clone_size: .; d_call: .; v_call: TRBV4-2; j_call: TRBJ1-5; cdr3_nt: TGTGCCAGCAGCCCCCGGGACACCTATCAGCCCCAGCATTTT; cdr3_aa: CASSPRDTYQPQHF
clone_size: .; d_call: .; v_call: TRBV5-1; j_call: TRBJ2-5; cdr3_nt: TGCGCCAGCAGAGGGGGGCTAGCGGTCCGAGAGACCCAGTACTTC; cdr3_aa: CASRGGLAVRETQYF
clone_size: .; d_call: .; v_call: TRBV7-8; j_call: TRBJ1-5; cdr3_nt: TGTGCCAGCAGCCTCGGATTCAGGCAGCCCCAGCATTTT; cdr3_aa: CASSLGFRQPQHF
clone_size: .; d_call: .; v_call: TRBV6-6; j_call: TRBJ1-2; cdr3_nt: TGTGCCAGCAGGCCACAGGGAAACTATGGCTACACCTTC; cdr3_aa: CASRPQGNYGYTF
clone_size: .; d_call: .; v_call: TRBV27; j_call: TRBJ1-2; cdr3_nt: TGTGCCAGCACTACCGACGGGAGAGCTAACTATGGCTACACCTTC; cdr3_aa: CASTTDGRANYGYTF
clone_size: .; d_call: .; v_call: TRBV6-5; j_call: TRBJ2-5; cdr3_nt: TGTGCCAGCAGTTACAAATCCAGGGTCCAAGAGACCCAGTACTTC; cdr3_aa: CASSYKSRVQETQYF
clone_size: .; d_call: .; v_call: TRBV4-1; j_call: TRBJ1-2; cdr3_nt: TGCGCCAGCAGCCACCCTCGGGGCAGTCCTAATGAGGACTATGGCTACACCTTC; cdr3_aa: CASSHPRGSPNEDYGYTF
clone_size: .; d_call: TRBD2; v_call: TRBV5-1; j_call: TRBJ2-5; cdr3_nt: TGCGCCAGCAGCTCAGCGGGGGGGGTAGAGACCCAGTACTTC; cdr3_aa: CASSSAGGVETQYF
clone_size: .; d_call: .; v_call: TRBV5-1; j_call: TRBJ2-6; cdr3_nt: TGCGCCAGCAGCTTGCTACAGTATTCTGGGGCCAACGTCCTGACTTTC; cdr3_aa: CASSLLQYSGANVLTF
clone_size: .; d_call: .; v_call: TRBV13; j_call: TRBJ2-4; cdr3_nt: TGTGCCAGCAGCTTAGAATCGGGGGATCCCGAAAACATTCAGTACTTC; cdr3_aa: CASSLESGDPENIQYF
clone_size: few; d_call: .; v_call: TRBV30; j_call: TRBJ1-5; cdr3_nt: TGTGCCTGGATCGATAAGTCGACAGGATTTTTTCAGCCCCAGCATTTT; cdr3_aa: CAWIDKSTGFFQPQHF
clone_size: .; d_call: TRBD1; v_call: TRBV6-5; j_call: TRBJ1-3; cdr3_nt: TGTGCCAGCAGTTCCCTGGGACAGGGCCTATTCAACATATATTTT; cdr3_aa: CASSSLGQGLFNIYF
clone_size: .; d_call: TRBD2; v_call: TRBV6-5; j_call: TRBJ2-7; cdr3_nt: TGTGCCAGCAGTTACTCGCTGCTAGCGGGGGGCTACGAGCAGTACTTC; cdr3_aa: CASSYSLLAGGYEQYF
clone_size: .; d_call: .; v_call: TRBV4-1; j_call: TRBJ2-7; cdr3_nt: TGCGCCAGCAGCCAAGAAGCCACTAGCTACAACTACGAGCAGTACTTC; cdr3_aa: CASSQEATSYNYEQYF
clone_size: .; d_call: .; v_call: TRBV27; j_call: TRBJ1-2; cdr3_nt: TGTGCCAGCAGGAGTGGCTACACCTTC; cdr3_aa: CASRSGYTF
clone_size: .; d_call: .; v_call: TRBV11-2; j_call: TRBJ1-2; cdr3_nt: TGTGCCAGCAGCTTAGGCCTAGGGCTAGGCTATGGCTACACCTTC; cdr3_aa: CASSLGLGLGYGYTF
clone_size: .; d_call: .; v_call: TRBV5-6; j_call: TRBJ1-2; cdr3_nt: TGTGCCAGCAGCCCCCCGGGACTCAACTATGGCTACACCTTC; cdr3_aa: CASSPPGLNYGYTF
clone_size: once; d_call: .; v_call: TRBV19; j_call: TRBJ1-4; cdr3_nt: TGTGCCAGTAGTATCGCGGTGACAGAACTGTTTTTT; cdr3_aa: CASSIAVTELFF